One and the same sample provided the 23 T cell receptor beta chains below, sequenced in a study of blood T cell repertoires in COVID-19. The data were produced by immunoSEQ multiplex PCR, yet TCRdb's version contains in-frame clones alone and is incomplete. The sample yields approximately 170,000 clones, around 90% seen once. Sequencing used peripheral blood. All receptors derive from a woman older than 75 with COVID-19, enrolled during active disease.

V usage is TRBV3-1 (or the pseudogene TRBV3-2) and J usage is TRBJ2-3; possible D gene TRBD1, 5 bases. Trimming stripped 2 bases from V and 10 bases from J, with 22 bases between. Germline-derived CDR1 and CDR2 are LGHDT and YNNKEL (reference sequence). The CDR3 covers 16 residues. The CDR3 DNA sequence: TGTGCCAGCAGCCAAACTCAGGGATCGGCCGGCCTCCCGCAGTATTTT. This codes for CASSQTQGSAGLPQYF.

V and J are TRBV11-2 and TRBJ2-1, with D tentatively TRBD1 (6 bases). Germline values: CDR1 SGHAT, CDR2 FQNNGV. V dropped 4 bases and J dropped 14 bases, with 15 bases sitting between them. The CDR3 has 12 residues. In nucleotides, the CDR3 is TGTGCCAGCAGCTCTTCCGAGAGGGGGAAGTTCTTC. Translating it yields CASSSSERGKFF.

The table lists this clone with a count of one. CDR3 DNA sequence: TGTGCCAGCAGCCGTTATGGGTTCGAGGGCTCCTATAATTCACCCCTCCACTTT. The encoded protein is CASSRYGFEGSYNSPLHF. The V call is TRBV5-8, the J call TRBJ1-6; D is unclear. The CDR3 sequence is 18 residues long. The V gene lost 4 bases and the J gene lost 0 bases, with 17 bases spanning the gap. Germline V gives CDR1 SGHTS, CDR2 YDEGEE.

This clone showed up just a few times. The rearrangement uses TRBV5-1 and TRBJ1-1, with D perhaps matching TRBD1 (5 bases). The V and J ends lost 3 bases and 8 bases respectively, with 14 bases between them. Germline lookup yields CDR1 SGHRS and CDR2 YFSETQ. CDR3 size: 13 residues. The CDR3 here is CASSWGDQWEAFF. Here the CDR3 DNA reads TGCGCCAGCAGCTGGGGGGACCAGTGGGAAGCTTTCTTT.

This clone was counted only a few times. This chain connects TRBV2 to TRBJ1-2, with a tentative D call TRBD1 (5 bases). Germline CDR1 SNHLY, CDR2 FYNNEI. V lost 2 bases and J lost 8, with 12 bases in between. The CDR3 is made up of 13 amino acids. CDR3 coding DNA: TGTGCCAGCAGTGAACCAGGGCGGCGGGGCTACACCTTC. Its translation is CASSEPGRRGYTF.

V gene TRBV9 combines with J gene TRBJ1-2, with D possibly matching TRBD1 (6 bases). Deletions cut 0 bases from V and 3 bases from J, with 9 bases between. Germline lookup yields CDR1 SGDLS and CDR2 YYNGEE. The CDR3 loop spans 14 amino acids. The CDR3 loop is CASSVAGADYGYTF. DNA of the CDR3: TGTGCCAGCAGCGTAGCAGGGGCAGACTATGGCTACACCTTC. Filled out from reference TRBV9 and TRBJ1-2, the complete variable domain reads DSGVTQTPKHLITATGQRVTLRCSPRSGDLSVYWYQQSLDQGLQFLIQYYNGEERAKGNILERFSAQQFPDLHSELNLSSLELGDSALYFCASSVAGADYGYTFGSGTRLTVV.

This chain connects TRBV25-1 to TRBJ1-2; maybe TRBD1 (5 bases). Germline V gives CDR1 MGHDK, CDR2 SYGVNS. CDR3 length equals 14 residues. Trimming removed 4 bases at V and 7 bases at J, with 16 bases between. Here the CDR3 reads CASSGQGRLAGYTF. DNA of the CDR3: TGTGCCAGCAGTGGTCAGGGTCGTCTGGCTGGCTACACCTTC.

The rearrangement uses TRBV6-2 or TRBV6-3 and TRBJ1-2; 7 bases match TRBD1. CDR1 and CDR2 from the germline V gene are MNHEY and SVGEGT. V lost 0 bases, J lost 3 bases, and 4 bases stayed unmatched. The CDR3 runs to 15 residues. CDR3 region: CASSYSTTGYYGYTF. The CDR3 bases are TGTGCCAGCAGTTACTCGACGACAGGGTACTATGGCTACACCTTC.

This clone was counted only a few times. The CDR3 region is CASSLATGTTGELFF. CDR3 nucleotides: TGTGCCAGCAGTCTAGCGACAGGGACCACCGGGGAGCTGTTTTTT. V usage is TRBV6-2 or TRBV6-3 and J usage is TRBJ2-2, with D possibly being TRBD1 (7 bases). The CDR3 totals 15 residues. Trimming left V 5 bases short and J 4 bases short, with 14 bases between. Germline V CDR1 and CDR2: MNHEY, SVGEGT.

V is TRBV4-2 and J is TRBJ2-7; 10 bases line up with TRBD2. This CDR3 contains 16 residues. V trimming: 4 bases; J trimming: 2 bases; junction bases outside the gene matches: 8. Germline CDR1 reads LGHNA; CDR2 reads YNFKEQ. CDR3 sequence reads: CASSPNALAGTYEQYF. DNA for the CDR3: TGTGCCAGCAGCCCCAACGCACTAGCGGGAACCTACGAGCAGTACTTC.

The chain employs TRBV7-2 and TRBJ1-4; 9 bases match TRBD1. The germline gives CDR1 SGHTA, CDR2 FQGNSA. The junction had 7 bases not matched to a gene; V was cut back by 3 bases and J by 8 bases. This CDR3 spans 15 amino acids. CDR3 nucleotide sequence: TGTGCCAGCAGCTTTGGTGGGACAGGGAGCGAAAAACTGTTTTTT. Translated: CASSFGGTGSEKLFF.

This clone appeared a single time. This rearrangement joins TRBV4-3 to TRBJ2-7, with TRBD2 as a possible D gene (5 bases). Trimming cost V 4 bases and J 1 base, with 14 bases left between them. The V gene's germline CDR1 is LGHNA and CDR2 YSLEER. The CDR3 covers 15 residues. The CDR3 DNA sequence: TGCGCCAGCAGCCTCCGCGAGAGCGGTTCCTACGAGCAGTACTTC. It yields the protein CASSLRESGSYEQYF.

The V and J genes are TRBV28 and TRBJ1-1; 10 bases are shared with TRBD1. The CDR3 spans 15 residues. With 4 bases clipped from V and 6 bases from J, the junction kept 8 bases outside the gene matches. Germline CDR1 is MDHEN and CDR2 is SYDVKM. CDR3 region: CASSYGTGDISEAFF. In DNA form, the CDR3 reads TGTGCCAGCAGTTATGGGACAGGGGACATCTCTGAAGCTTTCTTT.

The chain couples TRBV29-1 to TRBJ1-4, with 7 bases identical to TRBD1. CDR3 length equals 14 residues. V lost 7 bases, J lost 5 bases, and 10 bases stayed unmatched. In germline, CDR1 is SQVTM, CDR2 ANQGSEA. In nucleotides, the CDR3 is TGCAGCGCTTCGACCCGGGACAGAAATGAAAAACTGTTTTTT. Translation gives CSASTRDRNEKLFF.

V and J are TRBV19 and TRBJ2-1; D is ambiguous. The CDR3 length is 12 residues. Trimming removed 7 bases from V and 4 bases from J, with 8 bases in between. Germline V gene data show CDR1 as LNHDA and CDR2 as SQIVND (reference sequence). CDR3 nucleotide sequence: TGTGCCAGTAAAACGAGGTACAATGAGCAGTTCTTC. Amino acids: CASKTRYNEQFF.

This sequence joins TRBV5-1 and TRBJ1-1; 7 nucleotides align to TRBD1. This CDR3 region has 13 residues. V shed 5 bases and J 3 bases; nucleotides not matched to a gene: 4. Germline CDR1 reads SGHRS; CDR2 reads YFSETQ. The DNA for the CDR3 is TGCGCCAGCAGAATAACAGGGGACACTGAAGCTTTCTTT. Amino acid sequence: CASRITGDTEAFF.

The CDR3 loop reads CSVEREDYQETQYF. Here the CDR3 DNA reads TGCAGCGTTGAACGGGAGGACTACCAAGAGACCCAGTACTTC. The gene calls are TRBV29-1 and TRBJ2-5; 7 bases are a match to TRBD2. The germline V gene has CDR1 SQVTM and CDR2 ANQGSEA. J gave up 0 bases and V 2 bases, and 3 bases lay outside the gene matches. This CDR3 spans 14 amino acids.

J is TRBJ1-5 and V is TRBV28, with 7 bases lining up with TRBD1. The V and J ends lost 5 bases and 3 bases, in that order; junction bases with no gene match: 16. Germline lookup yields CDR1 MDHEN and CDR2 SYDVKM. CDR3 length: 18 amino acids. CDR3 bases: TGTGCCAGCAGTGGGTGGGACTTCGACAGGGTCCTCAATCAGCCCCAGCATTTT. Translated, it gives CASSGWDFDRVLNQPQHF.

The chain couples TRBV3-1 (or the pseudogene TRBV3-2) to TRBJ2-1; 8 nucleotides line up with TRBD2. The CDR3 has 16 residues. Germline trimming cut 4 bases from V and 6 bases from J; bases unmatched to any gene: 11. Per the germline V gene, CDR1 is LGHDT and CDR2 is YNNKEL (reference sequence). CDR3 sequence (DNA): TGTGCCAGCAGCCCGATCGGGACGGGAGGGTTCAATGAGCAGTTCTTC. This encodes CASSPIGTGGFNEQFF.

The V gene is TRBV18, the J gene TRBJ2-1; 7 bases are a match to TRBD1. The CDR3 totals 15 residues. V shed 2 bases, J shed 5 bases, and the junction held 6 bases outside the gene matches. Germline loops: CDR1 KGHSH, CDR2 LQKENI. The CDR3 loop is CASSPSEGAHNEQFF. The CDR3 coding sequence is TGTGCCAGCTCACCAAGCGAGGGGGCACACAATGAGCAGTTCTTC.

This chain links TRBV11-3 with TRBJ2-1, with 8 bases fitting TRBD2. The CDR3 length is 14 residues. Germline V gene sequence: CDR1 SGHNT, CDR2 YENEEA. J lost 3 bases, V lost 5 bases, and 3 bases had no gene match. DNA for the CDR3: TGTGCCAGCAGCCCCGGGGGGGTCTACAATGAGCAGTTCTTC. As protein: CASSPGGVYNEQFF.

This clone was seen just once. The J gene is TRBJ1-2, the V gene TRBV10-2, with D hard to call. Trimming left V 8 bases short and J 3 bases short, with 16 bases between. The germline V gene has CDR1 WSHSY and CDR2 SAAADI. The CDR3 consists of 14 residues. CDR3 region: CASAVTIGDYGYTF. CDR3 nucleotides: TGCGCCAGCGCTGTTACAATCGGGGACTATGGCTACACCTTC.

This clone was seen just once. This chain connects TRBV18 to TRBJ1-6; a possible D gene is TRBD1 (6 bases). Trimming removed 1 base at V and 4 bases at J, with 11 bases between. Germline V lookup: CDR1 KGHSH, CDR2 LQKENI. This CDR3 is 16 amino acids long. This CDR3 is CASSPRAGVYNSPLHF. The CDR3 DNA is TGTGCCAGCTCACCACGGGCAGGGGTATATAATTCACCCCTCCACTTT.